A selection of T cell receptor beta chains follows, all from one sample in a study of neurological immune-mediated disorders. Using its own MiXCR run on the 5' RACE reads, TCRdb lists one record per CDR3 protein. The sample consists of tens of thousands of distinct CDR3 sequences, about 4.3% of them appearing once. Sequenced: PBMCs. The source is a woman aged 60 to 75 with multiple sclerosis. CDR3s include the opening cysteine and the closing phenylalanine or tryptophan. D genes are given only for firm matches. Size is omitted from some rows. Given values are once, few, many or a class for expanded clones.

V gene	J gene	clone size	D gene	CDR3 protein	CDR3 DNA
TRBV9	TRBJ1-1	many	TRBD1	CASSVTGGQGEAFF	TGTGCCAGCAGCGTTACAGGGGGCCAGGGGGAAGCTTTCTTT
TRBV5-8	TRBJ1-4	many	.	CASSLEGAGAGEKLFF	TGTGCCAGCAGCTTGGAAGGGGCAGGGGCGGGTGAAAAACTGTTTTTT
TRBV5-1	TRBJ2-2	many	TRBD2	CASRLHGGETGELFF	TGCGCCAGCAGGCTCCACGGGGGGGAAACCGGGGAGCTGTTTTTT
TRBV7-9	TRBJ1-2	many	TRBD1	CASSRMTGVDGYTF	TGTGCCAGCAGCCGTATGACAGGGGTGGATGGCTACACCTTC
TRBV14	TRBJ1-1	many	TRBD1	CASSQGTGNTEAFF	TGTGCCAGCAGCCAGGGGACAGGGAACACTGAAGCTTTCTTT
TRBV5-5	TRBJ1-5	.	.	CASRWTTDSNQPQHF	TGTGCCAGCAGGTGGACAACCGATAGCAATCAGCCCCAGCATTTT
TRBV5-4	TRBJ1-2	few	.	CASSLDHYGYTF	TGTGCCAGCAGCTTGGACCACTATGGCTACACCTTC
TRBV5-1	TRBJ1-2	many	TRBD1	CASSLQGADGYTF	TGCGCCAGCAGCTTACAGGGGGCGGATGGCTACACCTTC
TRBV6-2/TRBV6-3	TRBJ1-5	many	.	CASIKDGGGIQPQHF	TGTGCCAGCATTAAAGACGGTGGAGGCATACAGCCCCAGCATTTT
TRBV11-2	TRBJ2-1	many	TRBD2	CASSLGAGGNNEQFF	TGTGCCAGCAGCTTAGGGGCGGGGGGAAACAATGAGCAGTTCTTC
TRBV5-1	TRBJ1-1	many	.	CASSLFRGTGINTEAFF	TGCGCCAGCAGCTTGTTTAGGGGAACAGGTATAAACACTGAAGCTTTCTTT
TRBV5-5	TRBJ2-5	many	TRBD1	CASSRMAGTAQETQYF	TGTGCCAGCAGCCGGATGGCTGGGACAGCCCAAGAGACCCAGTACTTC
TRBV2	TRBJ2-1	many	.	CASRVYNEQFF	TGTGCCAGTCGGGTGTACAATGAGCAGTTCTTC
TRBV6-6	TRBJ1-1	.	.	CASILTGNTEAFF	TGTGCCAGCATCCTGACCGGGAACACTGAAGCTTTCTTT
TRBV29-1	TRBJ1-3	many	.	CSVEAVPGNTIYF	TGCAGCGTTGAGGCAGTTCCCGGAAACACCATATATTTT
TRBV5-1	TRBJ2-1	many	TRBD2	CASSLAGSGGANEQFF	TGCGCCAGCAGCTTGGCCGGTAGCGGGGGGGCCAATGAGCAGTTCTTC
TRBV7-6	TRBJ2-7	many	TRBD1	CASSEGRFGTGNRYRGEQYF	TGTGCCAGCAGCGAGGGGCGGTTCGGGACAGGGAACAGATATCGGGGCGAGCAGTACTTC